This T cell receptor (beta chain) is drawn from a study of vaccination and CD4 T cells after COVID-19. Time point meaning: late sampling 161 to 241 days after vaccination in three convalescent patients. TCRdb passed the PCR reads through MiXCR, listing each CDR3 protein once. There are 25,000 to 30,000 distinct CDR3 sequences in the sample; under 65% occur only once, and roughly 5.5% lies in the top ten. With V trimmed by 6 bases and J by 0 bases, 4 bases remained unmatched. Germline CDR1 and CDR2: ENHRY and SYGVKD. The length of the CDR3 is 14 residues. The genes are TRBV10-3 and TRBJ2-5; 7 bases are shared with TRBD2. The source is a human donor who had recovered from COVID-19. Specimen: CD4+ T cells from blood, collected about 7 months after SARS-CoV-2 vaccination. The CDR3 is CAIRSGTHQETQYF. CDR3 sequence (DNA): TGTGCCATCAGGAGCGGGACCCACCAAGAGACCCAGTACTTC.